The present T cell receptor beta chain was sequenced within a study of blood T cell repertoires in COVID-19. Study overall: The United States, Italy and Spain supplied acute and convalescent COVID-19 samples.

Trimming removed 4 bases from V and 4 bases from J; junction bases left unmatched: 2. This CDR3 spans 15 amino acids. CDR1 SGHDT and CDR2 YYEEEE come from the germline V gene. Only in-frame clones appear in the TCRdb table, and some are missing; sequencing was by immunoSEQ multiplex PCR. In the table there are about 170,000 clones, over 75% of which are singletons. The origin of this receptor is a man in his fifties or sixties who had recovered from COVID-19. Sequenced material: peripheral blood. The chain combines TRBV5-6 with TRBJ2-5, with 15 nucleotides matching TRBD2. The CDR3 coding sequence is TGTGCCAGCAGCCCGGGACTAGCGGGGGGAGAGACCCAGTACTTC. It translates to CASSPGLAGGETQYF.